Given below is one TCR beta chain in context. Its antigen is unidentified. The source of the sample is a study of shared clonotypes between healthy human individuals. Study results and limitations: Investigators collected only blood, and repertoires in tissues likely differ.

Clones were sequenced by immunoSEQ multiplex PCR, and TCRdb holds only the in-frame ones, with some missing. The data show around 500,000 clones, 76% seen once. Trimming shortened V by 3 bases and J by 4 bases, and 11 bases separated the two germline ends. The germline V gene encodes CDR1 MDHEN and CDR2 SYDVKM. The CDR3 sequence is 14 residues long. Input material: PBMCs. This receptor was taken from a woman aged 40 to 55 in good health. Some clones in this sample may be carry-over from other donors' samples. The J gene is TRBJ2-3, the V gene TRBV28, with D possibly being TRBD2 (5 bases). The CDR3 sequence: CASSLSEVPDTQYF. CDR3 bases: TGTGCCAGCAGTTTGTCGGAGGTCCCAGATACGCAGTATTTT.